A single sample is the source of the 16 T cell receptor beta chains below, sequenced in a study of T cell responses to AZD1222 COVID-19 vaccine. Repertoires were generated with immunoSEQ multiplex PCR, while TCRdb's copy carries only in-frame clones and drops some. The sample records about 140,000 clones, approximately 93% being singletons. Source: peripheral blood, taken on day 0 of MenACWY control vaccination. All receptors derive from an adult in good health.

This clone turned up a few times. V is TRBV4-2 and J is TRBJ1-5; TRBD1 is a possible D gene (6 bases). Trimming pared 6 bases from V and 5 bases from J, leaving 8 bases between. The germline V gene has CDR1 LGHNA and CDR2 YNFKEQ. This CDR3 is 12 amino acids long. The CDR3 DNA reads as TGTGCCAGCAGTACAGGGTATCAGCCCCAGCATTTT. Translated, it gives CASSTGYQPQHF.

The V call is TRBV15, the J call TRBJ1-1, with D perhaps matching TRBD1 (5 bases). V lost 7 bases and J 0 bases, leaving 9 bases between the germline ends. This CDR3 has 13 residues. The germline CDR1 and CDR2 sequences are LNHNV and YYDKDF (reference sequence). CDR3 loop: CATKTDMNTEAFF. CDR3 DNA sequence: TGTGCCACCAAGACGGACATGAACACTGAAGCTTTCTTT.

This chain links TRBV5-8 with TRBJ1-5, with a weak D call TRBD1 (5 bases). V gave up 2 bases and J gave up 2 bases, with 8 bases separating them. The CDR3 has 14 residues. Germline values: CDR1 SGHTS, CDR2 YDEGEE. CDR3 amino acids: CASSFRRGNQPQHF. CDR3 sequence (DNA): TGTGCCAGCAGCTTCCGCAGGGGCAATCAGCCCCAGCATTTT.

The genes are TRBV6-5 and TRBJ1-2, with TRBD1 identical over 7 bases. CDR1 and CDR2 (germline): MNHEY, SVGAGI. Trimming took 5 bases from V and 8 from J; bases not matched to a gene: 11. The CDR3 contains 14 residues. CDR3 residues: CASSPRDRLGGYTF. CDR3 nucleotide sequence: TGTGCCAGCAGTCCCCGGGACAGACTTGGGGGCTACACCTTC.

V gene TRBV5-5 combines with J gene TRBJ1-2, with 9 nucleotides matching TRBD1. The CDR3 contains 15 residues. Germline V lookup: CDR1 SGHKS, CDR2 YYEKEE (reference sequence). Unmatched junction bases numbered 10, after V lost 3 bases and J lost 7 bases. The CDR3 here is CASSSMTGGSGGYTF. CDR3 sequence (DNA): TGTGCCAGCAGCTCGATGACAGGGGGATCTGGTGGCTACACCTTC.

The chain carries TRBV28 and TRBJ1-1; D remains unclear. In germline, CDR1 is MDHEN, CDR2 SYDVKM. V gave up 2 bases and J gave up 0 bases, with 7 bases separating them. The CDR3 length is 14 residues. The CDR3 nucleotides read TGTGCCAGCAGTTTAGTAGTCCTGAACACTGAAGCTTTCTTT. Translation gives CASSLVVLNTEAFF.

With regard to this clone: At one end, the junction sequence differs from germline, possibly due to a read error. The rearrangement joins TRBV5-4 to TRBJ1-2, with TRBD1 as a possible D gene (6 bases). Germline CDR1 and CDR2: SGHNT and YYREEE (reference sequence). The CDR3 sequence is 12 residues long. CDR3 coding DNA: TGTGCCAGCAGTCCCAAGGCAGGGACAAACTTCTTC. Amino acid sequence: CASSPKAGTNFF.

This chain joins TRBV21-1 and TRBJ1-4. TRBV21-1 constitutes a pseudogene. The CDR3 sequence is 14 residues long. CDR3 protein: CASERRHHNEKLFF. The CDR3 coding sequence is TGTGCCAGCGAGCGAAGACACCATAACGAAAAACTGTTTTTT.

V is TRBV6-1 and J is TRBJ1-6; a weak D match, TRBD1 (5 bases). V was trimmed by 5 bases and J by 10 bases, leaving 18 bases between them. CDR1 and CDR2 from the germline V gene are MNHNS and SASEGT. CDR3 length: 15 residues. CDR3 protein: CASSKQENRRSPLHF. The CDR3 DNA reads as TGTGCCAGCAGTAAACAGGAGAATCGGAGATCACCCCTCCACTTT.

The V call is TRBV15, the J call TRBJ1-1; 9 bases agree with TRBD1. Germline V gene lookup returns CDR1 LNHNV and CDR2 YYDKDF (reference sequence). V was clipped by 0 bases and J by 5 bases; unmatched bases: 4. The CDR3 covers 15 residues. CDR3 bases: TGTGCCACCAGCAGAGAAACAGGGGGCGGTACTGAAGCTTTCTTT. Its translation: CATSRETGGGTEAFF.

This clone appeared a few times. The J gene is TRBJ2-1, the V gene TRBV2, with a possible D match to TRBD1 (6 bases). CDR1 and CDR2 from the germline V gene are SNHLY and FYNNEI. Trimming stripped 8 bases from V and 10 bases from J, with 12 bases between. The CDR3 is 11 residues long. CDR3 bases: TGTGCCAGCCATTCCAGGGGAGAGCAGTTCTTC. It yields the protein CASHSRGEQFF.

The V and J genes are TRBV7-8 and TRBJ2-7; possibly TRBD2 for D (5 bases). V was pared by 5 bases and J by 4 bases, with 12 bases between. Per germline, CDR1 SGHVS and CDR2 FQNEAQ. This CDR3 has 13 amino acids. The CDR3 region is CASSPVPGYEQYF. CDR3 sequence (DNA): TGTGCCAGCAGCCCGGTGCCGGGGTACGAGCAGTACTTC.

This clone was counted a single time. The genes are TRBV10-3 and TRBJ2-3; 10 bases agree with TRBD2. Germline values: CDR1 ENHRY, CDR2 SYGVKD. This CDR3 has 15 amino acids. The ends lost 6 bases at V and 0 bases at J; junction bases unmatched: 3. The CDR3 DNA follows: TGTGCCATCAGCGGACTAGCGGAGAGCACAGATACGCAGTATTTT. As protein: CAISGLAESTDTQYF.

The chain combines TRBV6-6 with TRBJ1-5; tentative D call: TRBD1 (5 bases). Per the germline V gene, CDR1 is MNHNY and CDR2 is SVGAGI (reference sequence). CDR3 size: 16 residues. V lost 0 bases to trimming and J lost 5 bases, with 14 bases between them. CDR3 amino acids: CASSYSVRARDQPQHF. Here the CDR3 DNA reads TGTGCCAGCAGTTACTCGGTCAGGGCTCGGGATCAGCCCCAGCATTTT.

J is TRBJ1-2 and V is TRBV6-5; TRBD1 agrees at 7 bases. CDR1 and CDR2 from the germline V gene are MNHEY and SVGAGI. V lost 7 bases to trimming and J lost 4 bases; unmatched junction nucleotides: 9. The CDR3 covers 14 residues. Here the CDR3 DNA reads TGTGCCAGCAACTCAGGGAGGGGGCCCTATGGCTACACCTTC. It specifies CASNSGRGPYGYTF.

CDR3 coding DNA: TGTGCCAGCAGTCTCCAACCTAAGGGAGTTCGGGAGCAGTACTTC. Translation gives CASSLQPKGVREQYF. V is TRBV27 and J is TRBJ2-7, with D maybe TRBD2 (5 bases). The CDR3 totals 15 residues. The V gene's germline CDR1 is MNHEY and CDR2 SMNVEV (reference sequence). The V and J ends lost 5 bases and 7 bases respectively, with 21 bases between them.